This TCR beta chain appears in the sequencing data of a study of shared clonotypes between healthy human individuals. Sequencing used immunoSEQ multiplex PCR; TCRdb keeps in-frame clones, though not all of them. Here the sample spans just over 2,000,000 clones, over 85% being singletons. Germline V lookup: CDR1 MNHEY, CDR2 SVGAGI. The junction had 3 bases not matched to a gene; V was cut back by 3 bases and J by 5 bases. The CDR3 extends over 14 amino acids. This clone was observed once. The sample consisted of naive CD4+ T cells sorted from blood. Subset reported: CD45RA+ positively selected. This clonotype originated in a man aged 18 to 29 in good health. This chain joins TRBV6-5 and TRBJ1-4, with 7 nucleotides matching TRBD1. This CDR3 is CASSYDRVNEKLFF. The CDR3 DNA follows: TGTGCCAGCAGTTATGACAGGGTCAATGAAAAACTGTTTTTT.